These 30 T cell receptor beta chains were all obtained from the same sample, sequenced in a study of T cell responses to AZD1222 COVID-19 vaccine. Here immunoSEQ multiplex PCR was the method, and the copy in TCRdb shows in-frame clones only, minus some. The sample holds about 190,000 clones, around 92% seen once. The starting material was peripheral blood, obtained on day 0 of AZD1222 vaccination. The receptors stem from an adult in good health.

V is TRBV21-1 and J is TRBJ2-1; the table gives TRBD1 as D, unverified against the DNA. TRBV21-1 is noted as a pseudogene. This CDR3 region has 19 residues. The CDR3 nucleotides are TGTGCCAGCAGCAAAAAAGGGTGGGGGCAGGGACCCCCCAAAACAATTCAGTTCTTC. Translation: CASSKKGWGQGPPKTIQFF.

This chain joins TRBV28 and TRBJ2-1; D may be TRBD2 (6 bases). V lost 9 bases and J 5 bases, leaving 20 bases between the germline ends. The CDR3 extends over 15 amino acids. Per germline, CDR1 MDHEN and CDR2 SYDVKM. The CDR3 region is CASWPGLTGNNEQFF. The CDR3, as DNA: TGTGCCAGTTGGCCGGGACTCACGGGGAACAATGAGCAGTTCTTC.

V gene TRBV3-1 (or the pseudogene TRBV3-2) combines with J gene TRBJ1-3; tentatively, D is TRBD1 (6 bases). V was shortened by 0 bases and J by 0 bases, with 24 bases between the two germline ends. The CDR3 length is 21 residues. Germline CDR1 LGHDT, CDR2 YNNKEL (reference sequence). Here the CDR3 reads CASSQDKARGKHPSSGNTIYF. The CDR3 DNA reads TGTGCCAGCAGCCAAGATAAGGCCAGGGGAAAGCATCCGTCCTCTGGAAACACCATATATTTT.

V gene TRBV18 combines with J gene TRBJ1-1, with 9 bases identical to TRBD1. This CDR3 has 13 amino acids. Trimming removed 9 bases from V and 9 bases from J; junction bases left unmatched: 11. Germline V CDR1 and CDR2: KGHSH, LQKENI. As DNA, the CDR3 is TGTGCCAGTCAATCCGGGACAGGGACACAAGCTTTCTTT. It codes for CASQSGTGTQAFF.

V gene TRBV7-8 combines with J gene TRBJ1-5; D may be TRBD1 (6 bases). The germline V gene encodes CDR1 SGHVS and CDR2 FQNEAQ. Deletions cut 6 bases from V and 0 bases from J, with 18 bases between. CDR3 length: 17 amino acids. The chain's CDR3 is CASSRRQDFYSNQPQHF. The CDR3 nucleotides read TGTGCCAGCAGTCGAAGACAGGACTTCTATAGCAATCAGCCCCAGCATTTT.

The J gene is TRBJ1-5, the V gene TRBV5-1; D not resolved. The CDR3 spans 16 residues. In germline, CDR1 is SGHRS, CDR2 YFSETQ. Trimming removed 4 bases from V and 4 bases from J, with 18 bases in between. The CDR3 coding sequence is TGCGCCAGCAGCCCGACGGGCATACGCGGGAATCAGCCCCAGCATTTT. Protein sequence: CASSPTGIRGNQPQHF.

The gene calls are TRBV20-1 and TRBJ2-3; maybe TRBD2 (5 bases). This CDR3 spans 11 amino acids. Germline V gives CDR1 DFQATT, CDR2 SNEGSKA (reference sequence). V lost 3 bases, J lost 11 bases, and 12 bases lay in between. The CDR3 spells CSARDRDWQYF. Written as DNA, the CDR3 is TGCAGTGCTAGGGACCGGGATTGGCAGTATTTT.

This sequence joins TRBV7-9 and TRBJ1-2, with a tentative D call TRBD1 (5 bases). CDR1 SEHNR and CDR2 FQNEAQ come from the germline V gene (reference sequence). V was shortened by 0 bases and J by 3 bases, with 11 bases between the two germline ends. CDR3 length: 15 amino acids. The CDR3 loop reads CASSLAIGAHYGYTF. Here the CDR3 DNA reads TGTGCCAGCAGCTTAGCGATCGGGGCGCACTATGGCTACACCTTC.

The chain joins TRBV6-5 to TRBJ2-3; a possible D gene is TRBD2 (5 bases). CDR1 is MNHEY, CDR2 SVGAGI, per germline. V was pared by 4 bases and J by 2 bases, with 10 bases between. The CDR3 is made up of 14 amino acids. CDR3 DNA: TGTGCCAGCAGTTTGACCGGGATCACAGATACGCAGTATTTT. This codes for CASSLTGITDTQYF.

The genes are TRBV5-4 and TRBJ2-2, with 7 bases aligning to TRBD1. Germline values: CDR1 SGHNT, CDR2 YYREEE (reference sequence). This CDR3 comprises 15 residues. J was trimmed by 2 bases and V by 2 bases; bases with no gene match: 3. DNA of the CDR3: TGTGCCAGCAGCTTCCAGGGGGTCAACACCGGGGAGCTGTTTTTT. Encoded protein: CASSFQGVNTGELFF.

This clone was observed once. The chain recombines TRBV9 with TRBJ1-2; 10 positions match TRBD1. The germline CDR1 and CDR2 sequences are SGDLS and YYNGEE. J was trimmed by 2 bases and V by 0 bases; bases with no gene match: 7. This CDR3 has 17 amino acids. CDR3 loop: CASSVAVVTGGNYGYTF. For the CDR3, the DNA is TGTGCCAGCAGCGTAGCGGTTGTGACAGGGGGCAACTATGGCTACACCTTC.

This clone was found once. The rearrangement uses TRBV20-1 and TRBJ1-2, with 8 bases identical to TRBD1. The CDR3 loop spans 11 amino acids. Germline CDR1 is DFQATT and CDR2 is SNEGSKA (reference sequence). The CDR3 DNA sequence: TGCAGCAGGACAGGGTTGACTGGCTACACCTTC. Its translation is CSRTGLTGYTF.

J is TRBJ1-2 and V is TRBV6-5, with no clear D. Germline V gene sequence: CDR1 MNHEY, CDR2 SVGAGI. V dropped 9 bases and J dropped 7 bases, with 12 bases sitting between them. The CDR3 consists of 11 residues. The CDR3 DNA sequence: TGTGCCAGTGGGCCCATGGGTGGCTACACCTTC. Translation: CASGPMGGYTF.

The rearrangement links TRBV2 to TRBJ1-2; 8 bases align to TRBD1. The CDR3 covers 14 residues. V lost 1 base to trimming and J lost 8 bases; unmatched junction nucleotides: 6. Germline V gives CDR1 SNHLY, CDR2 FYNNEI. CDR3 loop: CASSEGRQGFGYTF. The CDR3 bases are TGTGCCAGCAGTGAAGGTCGACAGGGGTTCGGCTACACCTTC.

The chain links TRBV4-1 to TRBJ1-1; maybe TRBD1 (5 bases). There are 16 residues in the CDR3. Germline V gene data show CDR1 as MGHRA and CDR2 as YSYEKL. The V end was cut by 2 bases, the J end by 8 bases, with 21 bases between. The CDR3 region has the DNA TGCGCCAGCAGCCAATTGATAGGACAACAAGCGACGGAAGCTTTCTTT. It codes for CASSQLIGQQATEAFF.

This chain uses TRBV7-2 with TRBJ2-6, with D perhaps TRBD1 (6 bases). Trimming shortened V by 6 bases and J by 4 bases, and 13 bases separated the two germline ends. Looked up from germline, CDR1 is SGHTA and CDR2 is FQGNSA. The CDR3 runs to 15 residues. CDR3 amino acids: CASRFRGAGANVLTF. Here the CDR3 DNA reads TGTGCCAGCAGATTCAGGGGTGCCGGGGCCAACGTCCTGACTTTC. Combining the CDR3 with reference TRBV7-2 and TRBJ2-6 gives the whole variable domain GAGVSQSPSNKVTEKGKDVELRCDPISGHTALYWYRQSLGQGLEFLIYFQGNSAPDKSGLPSDRFSAERTGGSVSTLTIQRTQQEDSAVYLCASRFRGAGANVLTFGAGSRLTVL.

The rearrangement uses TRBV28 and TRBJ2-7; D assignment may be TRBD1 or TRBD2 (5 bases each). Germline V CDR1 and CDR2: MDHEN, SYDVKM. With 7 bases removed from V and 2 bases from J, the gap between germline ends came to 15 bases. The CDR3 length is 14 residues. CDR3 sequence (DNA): TGTGCCAGCACCGACGGGGCTAAGCCCTACGAGCAGTACTTC. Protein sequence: CASTDGAKPYEQYF.

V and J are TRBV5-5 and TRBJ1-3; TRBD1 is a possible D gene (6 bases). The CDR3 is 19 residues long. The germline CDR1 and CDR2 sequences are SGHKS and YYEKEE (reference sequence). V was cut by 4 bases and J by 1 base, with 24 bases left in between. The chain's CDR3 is CASSLIGTSGVTSGNTIYF. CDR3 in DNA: TGTGCCAGCAGCCTCATTGGGACAAGCGGTGTAACTTCTGGAAACACCATATATTTT.

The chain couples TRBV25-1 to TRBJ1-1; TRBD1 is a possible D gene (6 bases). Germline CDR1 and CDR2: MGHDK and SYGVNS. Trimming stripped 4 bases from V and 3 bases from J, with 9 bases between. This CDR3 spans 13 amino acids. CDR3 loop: CASSGGHYTEAFF. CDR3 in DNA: TGTGCCAGCAGTGGGGGACACTACACTGAAGCTTTCTTT.

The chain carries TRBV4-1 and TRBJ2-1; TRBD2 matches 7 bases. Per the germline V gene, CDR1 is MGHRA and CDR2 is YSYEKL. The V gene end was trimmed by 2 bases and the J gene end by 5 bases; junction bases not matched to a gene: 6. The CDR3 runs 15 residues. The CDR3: CASSQFAGVNNEQFF. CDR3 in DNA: TGCGCCAGCAGCCAATTTGCGGGGGTGAACAATGAGCAGTTCTTC.

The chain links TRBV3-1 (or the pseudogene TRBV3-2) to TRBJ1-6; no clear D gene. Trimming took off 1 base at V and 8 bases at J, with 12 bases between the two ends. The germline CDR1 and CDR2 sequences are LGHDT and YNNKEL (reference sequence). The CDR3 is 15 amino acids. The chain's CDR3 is CASSQVAGSDSPLHF. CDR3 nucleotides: TGTGCCAGCAGCCAAGTGGCGGGGAGCGATTCACCCCTCCACTTT.

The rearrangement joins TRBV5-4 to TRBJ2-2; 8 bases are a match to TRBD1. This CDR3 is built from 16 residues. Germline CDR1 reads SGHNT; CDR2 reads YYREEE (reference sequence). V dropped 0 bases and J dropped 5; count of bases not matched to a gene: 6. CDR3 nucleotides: TGTGCCAGCAGCTTGGTGCAGGGGGCGCAAACCGGGGAGCTGTTTTTT. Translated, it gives CASSLVQGAQTGELFF.

The chain's CDR3 is CSVMGQDINTEAFF. The CDR3 nucleotides read TGCAGCGTGATGGGACAGGACATAAACACTGAAGCTTTCTTT. This chain connects TRBV29-1 to TRBJ1-1; 8 bases line up with TRBD1. CDR3 size: 14 residues. V shed 6 bases, J shed 2 bases, and the junction held 8 bases outside the gene matches. Germline V lookup: CDR1 SQVTM, CDR2 ANQGSEA.

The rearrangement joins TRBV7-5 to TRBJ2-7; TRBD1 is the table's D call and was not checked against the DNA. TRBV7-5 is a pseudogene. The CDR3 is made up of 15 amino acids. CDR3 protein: CVRSLTRDRDCEQYF. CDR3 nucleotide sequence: TGTGTCAGAAGCTTAACCCGGGACAGGGATTGCGAGCAGTACTTC.

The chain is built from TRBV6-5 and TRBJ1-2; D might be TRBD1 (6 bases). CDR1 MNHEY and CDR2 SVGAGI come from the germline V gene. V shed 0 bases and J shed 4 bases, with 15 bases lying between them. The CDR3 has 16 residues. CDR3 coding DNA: TGTGCCAGCAGTTACTCGATGGGGGGGGCAGTCTATGGCTACACCTTC. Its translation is CASSYSMGGAVYGYTF.

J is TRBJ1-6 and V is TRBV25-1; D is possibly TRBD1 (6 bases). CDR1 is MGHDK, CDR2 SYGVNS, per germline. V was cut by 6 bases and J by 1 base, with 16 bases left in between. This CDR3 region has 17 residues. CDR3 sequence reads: CASSPTQGRSYNSPLHF. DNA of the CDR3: TGTGCCAGCAGCCCTACGCAGGGGCGGTCCTATAATTCACCCCTCCACTTT.

DNA for the CDR3: TGTGCCAGCAGCCCACAACAGGGGGTGGGCACTGAAGCTTTCTTT. This translates into CASSPQQGVGTEAFF. The J gene is TRBJ1-1, the V gene TRBV3-1 (or the pseudogene TRBV3-2), with 8 bases lining up with TRBD1. Trimming cost V 4 bases and J 4 bases; bases outside gene matches: 8. The CDR3 loop spans 15 amino acids. In germline, CDR1 is LGHDT, CDR2 YNNKEL (reference sequence).

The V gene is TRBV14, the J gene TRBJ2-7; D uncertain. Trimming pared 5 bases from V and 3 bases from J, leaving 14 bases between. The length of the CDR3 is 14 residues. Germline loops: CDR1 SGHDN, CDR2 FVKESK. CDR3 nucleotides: TGTGCCAGCAGCTCCCGACATCACGGCTACGAGCAGTACTTC. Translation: CASSSRHHGYEQYF.

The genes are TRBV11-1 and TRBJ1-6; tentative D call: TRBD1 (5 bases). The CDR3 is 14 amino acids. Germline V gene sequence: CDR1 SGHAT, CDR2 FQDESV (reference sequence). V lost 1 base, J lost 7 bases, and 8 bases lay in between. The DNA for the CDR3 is TGTGCCAGCAGCTTAGAGTCAGGGAATTCACCCCTCCACTTT. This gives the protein CASSLESGNSPLHF. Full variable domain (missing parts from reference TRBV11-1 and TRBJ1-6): EAEVAQSPRYKITEKSQAVAFWCDPISGHATLYWYRQILGQGPELLVQFQDESVVDDSQLPKDRFSAERLKGVDSTLKIQPAELGDSAMYLCASSLESGNSPLHFGNGTRLTVT.

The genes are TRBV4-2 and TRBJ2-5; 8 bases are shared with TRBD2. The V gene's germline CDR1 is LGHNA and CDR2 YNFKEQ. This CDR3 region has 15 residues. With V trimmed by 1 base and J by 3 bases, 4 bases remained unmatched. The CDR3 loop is CASSQGSGEEETQYF. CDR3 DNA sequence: TGTGCCAGCAGCCAAGGTAGCGGGGAGGAAGAGACCCAGTACTTC.